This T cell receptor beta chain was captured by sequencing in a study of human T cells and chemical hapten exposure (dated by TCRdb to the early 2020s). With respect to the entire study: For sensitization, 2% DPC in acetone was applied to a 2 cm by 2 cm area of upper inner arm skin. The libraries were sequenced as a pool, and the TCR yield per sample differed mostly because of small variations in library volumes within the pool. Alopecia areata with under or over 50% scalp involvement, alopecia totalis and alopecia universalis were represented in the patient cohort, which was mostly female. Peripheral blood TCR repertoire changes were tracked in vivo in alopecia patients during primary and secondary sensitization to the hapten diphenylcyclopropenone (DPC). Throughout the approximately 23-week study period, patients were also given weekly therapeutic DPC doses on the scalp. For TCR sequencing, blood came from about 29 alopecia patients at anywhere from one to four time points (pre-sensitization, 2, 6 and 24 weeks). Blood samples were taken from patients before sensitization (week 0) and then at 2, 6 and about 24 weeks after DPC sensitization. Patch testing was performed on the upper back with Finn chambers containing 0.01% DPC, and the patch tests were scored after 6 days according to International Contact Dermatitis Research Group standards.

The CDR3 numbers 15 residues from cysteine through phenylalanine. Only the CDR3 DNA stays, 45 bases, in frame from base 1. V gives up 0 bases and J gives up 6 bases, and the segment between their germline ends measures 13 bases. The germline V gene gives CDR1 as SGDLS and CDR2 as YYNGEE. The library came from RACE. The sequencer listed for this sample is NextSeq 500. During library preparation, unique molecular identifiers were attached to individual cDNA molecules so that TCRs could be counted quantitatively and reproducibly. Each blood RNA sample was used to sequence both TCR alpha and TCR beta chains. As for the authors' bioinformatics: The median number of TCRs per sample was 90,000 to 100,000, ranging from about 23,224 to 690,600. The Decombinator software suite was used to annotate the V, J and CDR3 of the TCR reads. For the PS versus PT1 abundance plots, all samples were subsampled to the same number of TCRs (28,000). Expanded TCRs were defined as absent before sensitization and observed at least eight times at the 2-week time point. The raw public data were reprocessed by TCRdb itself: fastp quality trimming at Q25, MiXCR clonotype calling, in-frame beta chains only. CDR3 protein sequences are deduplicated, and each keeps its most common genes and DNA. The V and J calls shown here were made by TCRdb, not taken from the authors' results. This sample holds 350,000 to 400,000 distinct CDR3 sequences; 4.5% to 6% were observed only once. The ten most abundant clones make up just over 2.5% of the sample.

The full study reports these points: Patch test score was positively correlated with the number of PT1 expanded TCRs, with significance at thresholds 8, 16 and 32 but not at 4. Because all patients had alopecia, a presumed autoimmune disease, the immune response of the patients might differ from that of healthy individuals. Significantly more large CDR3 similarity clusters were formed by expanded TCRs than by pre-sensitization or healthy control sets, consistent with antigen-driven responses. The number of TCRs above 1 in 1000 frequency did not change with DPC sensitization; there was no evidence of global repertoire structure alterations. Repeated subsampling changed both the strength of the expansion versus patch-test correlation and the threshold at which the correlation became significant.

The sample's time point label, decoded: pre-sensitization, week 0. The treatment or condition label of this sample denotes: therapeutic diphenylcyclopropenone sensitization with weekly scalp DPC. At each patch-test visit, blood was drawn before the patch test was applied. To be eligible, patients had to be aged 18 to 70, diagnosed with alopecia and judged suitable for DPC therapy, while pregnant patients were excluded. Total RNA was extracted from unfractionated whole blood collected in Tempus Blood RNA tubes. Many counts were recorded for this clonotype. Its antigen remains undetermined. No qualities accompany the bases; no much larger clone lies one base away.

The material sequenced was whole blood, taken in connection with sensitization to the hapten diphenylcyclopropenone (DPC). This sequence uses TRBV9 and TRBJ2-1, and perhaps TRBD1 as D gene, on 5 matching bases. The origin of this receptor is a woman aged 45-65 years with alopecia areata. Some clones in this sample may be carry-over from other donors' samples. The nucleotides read TGTGCCAGCAGCGTAGCTGGGGCCTCAGGCAATGAGCAGTTCTTC. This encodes CASSVAGASGNEQFF.